The 4 T cell receptor beta chains given below trace back to one sample, sequenced in a study of blood T cell repertoires in COVID-19. Repertoires were generated with immunoSEQ multiplex PCR, while TCRdb's copy carries only in-frame clones and drops some. Of 200,000 to 250,000 clones in the sample, under 90% were seen once. The sequencing input was peripheral blood. The receptors were sampled from an elderly woman with COVID-19, enrolled during active disease.

This CDR3 is CASRRGKGDNEQFF. CDR3 sequence (DNA): TGTGCCAGCAGGAGGGGGAAAGGGGACAATGAGCAGTTCTTC. This chain joins TRBV2 and TRBJ2-1; the D gene is possibly TRBD1 (6 bases). The CDR3 has 14 residues. Germline CDR1 and CDR2: SNHLY and FYNNEI. Trimming removed 6 bases at V and 5 bases at J, with 14 bases between.

A single count supports this clone. The chain links TRBV7-8 to TRBJ1-6; D is ambiguous. The CDR3 consists of 17 residues. In germline, CDR1 is SGHVS, CDR2 FQNEAQ. The V gene lost 0 bases and the J gene lost 0 bases, with 9 bases spanning the gap. The CDR3 loop reads CASSLAPLSSYNSPLHF. The CDR3 bases are TGTGCCAGCAGCTTAGCGCCCCTGAGCTCCTATAATTCACCCCTCCACTTT. The whole variable domain, remainder taken from reference TRBV7-8 and TRBJ1-6, is GAGVSQSPRYKVAKRGQDVALRCDPISGHVSLFWYQQALGQGPEFLTYFQNEAQLDKSGLPSDRFFAERPEGSVSTLKIQRTQQEDSAVYLCASSLAPLSSYNSPLHFGNGTRLTVT.

This clone was seen only a few times. This sequence joins TRBV28 and TRBJ1-3; TRBD1 is a possible D gene (5 bases). The germline V and J ends were trimmed by 1 base and 7 bases, with 14 bases remaining between them. This CDR3 has 15 amino acids. CDR1 MDHEN and CDR2 SYDVKM come from the germline V gene. CDR3 in amino acids: CASSLSQGGRNTIYF. CDR3 bases: TGTGCCAGCAGTTTATCCCAGGGTGGCCGGAACACCATATATTTT.

V gene TRBV5-6 combines with J gene TRBJ2-7; TRBD2 agrees at 7 bases. CDR1 SGHDT and CDR2 YYEEEE come from the germline V gene. V lost 3 bases and J lost 6; bases outside the gene matches: 9. This CDR3 has 14 residues. DNA for the CDR3: TGTGCCAGCAGCTCAGGACTAGTCGGTTCCGAGCAGTACTTC. Translated: CASSSGLVGSEQYF.